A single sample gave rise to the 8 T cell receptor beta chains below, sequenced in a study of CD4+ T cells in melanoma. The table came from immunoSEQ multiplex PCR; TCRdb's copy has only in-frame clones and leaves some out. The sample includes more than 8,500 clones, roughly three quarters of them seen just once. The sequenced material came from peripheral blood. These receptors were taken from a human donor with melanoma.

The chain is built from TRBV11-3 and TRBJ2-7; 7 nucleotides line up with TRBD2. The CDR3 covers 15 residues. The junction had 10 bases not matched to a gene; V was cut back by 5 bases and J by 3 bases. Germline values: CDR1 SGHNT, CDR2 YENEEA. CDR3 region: CASSRGAGYDYEQYF. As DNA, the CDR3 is TGTGCCAGCAGCCGGGGAGCGGGGTACGACTACGAGCAGTACTTC. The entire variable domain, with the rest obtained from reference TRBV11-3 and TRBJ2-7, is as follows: EAGVVQSPRYKIIEKKQPVAFWCNPISGHNTLYWYLQNLGQGPELLIRYENEEAVDDSQLPKDRFSAERLKGVDSTLKIQPAELGDSAVYLCASSRGAGYDYEQYFGPGTRLTVT.

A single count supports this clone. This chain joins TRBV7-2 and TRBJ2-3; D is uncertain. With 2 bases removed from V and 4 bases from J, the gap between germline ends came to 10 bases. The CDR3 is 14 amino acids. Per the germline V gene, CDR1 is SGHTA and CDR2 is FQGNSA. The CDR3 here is CASSLTADSDTQYF. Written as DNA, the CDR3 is TGTGCCAGCAGCTTAACGGCAGACTCAGATACGCAGTATTTT.

Here the CDR3 reads CATFDGTYGYTF. The CDR3 bases are TGTGCCACCTTCGACGGGACCTATGGCTACACCTTC. This chain uses TRBV6-6 with TRBJ1-2, with D perhaps matching TRBD1 (5 bases). The germline gives CDR1 MNHNY, CDR2 SVGAGI (reference sequence). Trimming left V 10 bases short and J 4 bases short, with 13 bases between. The CDR3 is 12 residues long.

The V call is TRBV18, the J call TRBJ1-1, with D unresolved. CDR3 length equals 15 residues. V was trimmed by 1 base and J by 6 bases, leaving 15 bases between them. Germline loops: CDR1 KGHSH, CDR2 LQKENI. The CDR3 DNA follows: TGTGCCAGCTCACCACAGGGAGTGGATTTTGCTGAAGCTTTCTTT. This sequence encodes CASSPQGVDFAEAFF.

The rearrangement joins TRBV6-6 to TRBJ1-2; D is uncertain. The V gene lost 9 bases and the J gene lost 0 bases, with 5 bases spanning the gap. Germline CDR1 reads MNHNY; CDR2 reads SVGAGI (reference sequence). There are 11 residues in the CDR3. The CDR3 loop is CASRSNYGYTF. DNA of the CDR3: TGTGCCAGTAGATCTAACTATGGCTACACCTTC.

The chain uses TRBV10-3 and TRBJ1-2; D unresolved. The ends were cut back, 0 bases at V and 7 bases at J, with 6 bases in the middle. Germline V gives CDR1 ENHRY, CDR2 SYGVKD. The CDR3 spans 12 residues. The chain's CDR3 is CAISESTVGYTF. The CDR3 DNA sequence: TGTGCCATCAGTGAGTCAACTGTTGGCTACACCTTC.

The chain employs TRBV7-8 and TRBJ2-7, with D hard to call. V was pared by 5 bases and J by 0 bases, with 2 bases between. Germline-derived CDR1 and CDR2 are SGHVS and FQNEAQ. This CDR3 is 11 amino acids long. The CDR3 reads CASSPSYEQYF. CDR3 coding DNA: TGTGCCAGCAGCCCCTCCTACGAGCAGTACTTC.

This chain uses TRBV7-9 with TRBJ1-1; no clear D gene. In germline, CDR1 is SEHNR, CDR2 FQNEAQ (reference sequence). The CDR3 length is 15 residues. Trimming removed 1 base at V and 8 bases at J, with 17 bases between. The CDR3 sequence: CASSLEESRRGEAFF. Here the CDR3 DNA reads TGTGCCAGCAGCTTAGAAGAGAGTAGGAGAGGGGAAGCTTTCTTT.